The 18 T cell receptor beta chains reported below all come from one sample, sequenced in a study of shared clonotypes between healthy human individuals. Method: immunoSEQ multiplex PCR; TCRdb's copy keeps in-frame clones and lacks some. The profile covers 1,500,000 or so clones, with approximately 98.5% appearing a single time and approximately 0.4% taken by the ten largest. Sequences were obtained from naive CD4+ T cells sorted from blood. Specified subset: CD45RA+ positively selected. These receptors all stem from a man aged 25 to 40 in good health.

The chain's CDR3 is CASRIKGRRAFF. CDR3 sequence (DNA): TGTGCCAGCAGAATTAAGGGGCGTAGGGCTTTCTTT. V gene TRBV28 combines with J gene TRBJ1-1; D may be TRBD1 (5 bases). CDR3 length equals 12 residues. Trimming removed 6 bases from V and 11 bases from J, with 16 bases in between. Germline loops: CDR1 MDHEN, CDR2 SYDVKM.

This chain uses TRBV6-6 with TRBJ1-3; D is perhaps TRBD1 (6 bases). Germline CDR1 and CDR2: MNHNY and SVGAGI (reference sequence). The CDR3 has 15 amino acids. V shed 7 bases and J shed 4 bases, with 17 bases lying between them. The CDR3 nucleotides are TGTGCCAGCACCCGTACCGGGACAACAGGAAACACCATATATTTT. Translated, it gives CASTRTGTTGNTIYF.

The chain employs TRBV6-6 and TRBJ1-4; tentative D call: TRBD1 (5 bases). This CDR3 has 14 amino acids. Trimming pared 0 bases from V and 6 bases from J, leaving 8 bases between. Germline V gives CDR1 MNHNY, CDR2 SVGAGI (reference sequence). CDR3: CASSYSTVDEKLFF. CDR3 sequence (DNA): TGTGCCAGCAGTTACTCGACAGTCGATGAAAAACTGTTTTTT.

The gene calls are TRBV28 and TRBJ2-1; 9 nucleotides match TRBD1. CDR3 length: 13 residues. Germline lookup yields CDR1 MDHEN and CDR2 SYDVKM. V lost 8 bases and J lost 8; bases outside the gene matches: 7. This CDR3 is CASRDRVIHEQFF. The CDR3 nucleotides are TGTGCCAGCCGGGACAGGGTAATTCATGAGCAGTTCTTC.

This clone appeared a single time. V and J are TRBV18 and TRBJ2-5; D not certain. Germline assignment: CDR1 KGHSH and CDR2 LQKENI. The CDR3 runs 12 residues. The ends were cut back, 2 bases at V and 5 bases at J, with 6 bases in the middle. CDR3 sequence reads: CASSPKAETQYF. DNA for the CDR3: TGTGCCAGCTCACCAAAAGCGGAGACCCAGTACTTC.

Here the CDR3 DNA reads TGCGCCAGCAGCTTGGCCCAAGGCTCCGCCCTTGACGAGCAGTACTTC. Translated, it gives CASSLAQGSALDEQYF. This rearrangement joins TRBV5-1 to TRBJ2-7; D gene ambiguous. The germline V gene encodes CDR1 SGHRS and CDR2 YFSETQ. V was cut by 0 bases and J by 5 bases, with 18 bases left in between. CDR3 length equals 16 residues.

V usage is TRBV29-1 and J usage is TRBJ2-3; D remains unclear. This CDR3 region has 11 residues. V lost 8 bases, J lost 6 bases, and 12 bases lay in between. Germline V lookup: CDR1 SQVTM, CDR2 ANQGSEA. The CDR3: CSLLFGDTQYF. DNA of the CDR3: TGCAGCCTTCTTTTTGGGGATACGCAGTATTTT.

This chain connects TRBV27 to TRBJ2-1; D perhaps matches TRBD1 (7 bases). Per the germline V gene, CDR1 is MNHEY and CDR2 is SMNVEV (reference sequence). Between the trimmed V and J ends, which lost 6 bases and 6 bases, there was a span of 18 bases. The CDR3 is 15 amino acids. This CDR3 is CASRRQGGSSNEQFF. The CDR3 DNA sequence: TGTGCCAGCAGACGACAGGGAGGCTCGAGCAATGAGCAGTTCTTC.

The V gene is TRBV5-5, the J gene TRBJ2-7; 10 nucleotides line up with TRBD1. V lost 6 bases and J lost 2; bases outside the gene matches: 8. This CDR3 has 15 amino acids. Germline loops: CDR1 SGHKS, CDR2 YYEKEE (reference sequence). The CDR3 sequence: CASTSVGTGAYEQYF. In nucleotides, the CDR3 is TGTGCCAGCACCTCAGTGGGGACAGGGGCCTACGAGCAGTACTTC.

The V and J genes are TRBV16 and TRBJ1-5; D is perhaps TRBD1 (6 bases). With 6 bases removed from V and 5 bases from J, the gap between germline ends came to 14 bases. Germline-derived CDR1 and CDR2 are KGHSY and FQNENV. This CDR3 spans 14 amino acids. Here the CDR3 DNA reads TGTGCCAGCAGTCCGGACAGAAACTATCAGCCCCAGCATTTT. Its translation: CASSPDRNYQPQHF.

V gene TRBV27 combines with J gene TRBJ1-2, with unresolved D. Deletions cut 4 bases from V and 6 bases from J, with 15 bases between. Germline V CDR1 and CDR2: MNHEY, SMNVEV (reference sequence). The CDR3 totals 14 residues. The CDR3 here is CASSSPMAGDGYTF. CDR3 nucleotides: TGTGCCAGCAGTTCCCCTATGGCTGGGGATGGCTACACCTTC.

CDR3 loop: CASSFGPSGLNEQFF. The CDR3 DNA reads as TGTGCCAGCAGTTTTGGGCCTAGCGGACTCAATGAGCAGTTCTTC. The rearrangement links TRBV28 to TRBJ2-1, with 7 bases fitting TRBD2. The CDR3 is 15 amino acids. CDR1 MDHEN and CDR2 SYDVKM come from the germline V gene. After removal of 3 bases from V and 6 bases from J, the junction contained 8 bases not matched to a gene.

As for this clone: Other DNA sequences from this sample encode an identical CDR3 as well. The chain couples TRBV9 to TRBJ2-1; the match to TRBD2 covers 7 bases. V was clipped by 4 bases and J by 0 bases; unmatched bases: 4. CDR1 is SGDLS, CDR2 YYNGEE, per germline. The CDR3 contains 15 residues. CDR3 loop: CASSPSGSSYNEQFF. As DNA, the CDR3 is TGTGCCAGCAGCCCTAGCGGAAGCTCCTACAATGAGCAGTTCTTC.

J is TRBJ1-3 and V is TRBV11-3; D is possibly TRBD1 (6 bases). V lost 5 bases and J lost 2, with 10 bases in between. Germline loops: CDR1 SGHNT, CDR2 YENEEA. This CDR3 is 14 amino acids long. The CDR3 bases are TGTGCCAGCAGCCTGGGGGGGCCTGGAAACACCATATATTTT. The encoded protein is CASSLGGPGNTIYF.

The chain employs TRBV19 and TRBJ2-5; the D is unclear. V gave up 8 bases and J gave up 5 bases, with 12 bases separating them. There are 12 residues in the CDR3. Germline values: CDR1 LNHDA, CDR2 SQIVND (reference sequence). CDR3 residues: CASGRVGETQYF. CDR3 nucleotides: TGTGCCAGTGGACGTGTTGGGGAGACCCAGTACTTC.

The V gene is TRBV18, the J gene TRBJ2-2; 8 bases match TRBD2. This CDR3 spans 16 amino acids. The germline CDR1 and CDR2 sequences are KGHSH and LQKENI. Trimming removed 0 bases from V and 4 bases from J; junction bases left unmatched: 4. The CDR3, as DNA: TGTGCCAGCTCACCACCCGGGACTAGGTCCACCGGGGAGCTGTTTTTT. Encoded protein: CASSPPGTRSTGELFF.

This chain uses TRBV7-9 with TRBJ2-2; 10 nucleotides match TRBD2. CDR1 SEHNR and CDR2 FQNEAQ come from the germline V gene (reference sequence). CDR3 size: 16 residues. After removal of 5 bases from V and 2 bases from J, the junction contained 5 bases not matched to a gene. CDR3 residues: CASSDRTSGNTGELFF. The DNA for the CDR3 is TGTGCCAGCAGCGATCGGACTAGCGGCAACACCGGGGAGCTGTTTTTT.

CDR3 bases: TGTGCCAGCAGACCCGCCGGGACATACACTGAAGCTTTCTTT. This encodes CASRPAGTYTEAFF. The J gene is TRBJ1-1, the V gene TRBV5-8, with D possibly TRBD1 on 6 matching bases. Trimming removed 5 bases from V and 3 bases from J, with 14 bases in between. This CDR3 region has 14 residues. Germline V gene sequence: CDR1 SGHTS, CDR2 YDEGEE.